This TCR beta chain was sequenced during a study of low-dose radiotherapy and immunotherapy resistance in tumors (dated by TCRdb to between 2021 and 2022). Broadly, across the study: Cohort 1 received 0.5 Gy per fraction every 2 weeks, with a prescribed total PTV dose of 6.5 Gy. Cyclophosphamide 200 mg/m2 was administered intravenously every two weeks, one day before each radiation and immunotherapy administration. The trial did not randomize participants into treatment groups. Patients were given nivolumab as a 240 mg flat dose every two weeks and ipilimumab at 1 mg/kg every six weeks, with both drugs delivered intravenously. The translational analysis covered eight patients: three from the first dose cohort and the first five from the second dose cohort. Aspirin 300 mg was taken orally once daily by patients for four cycles, starting on cycle 1 day 1. Cohort 2 received 1 Gy per fraction every two weeks, with a total of 13 Gy over 26 weeks.

The V and J ends are trimmed by 2 bases and 3 bases, leaving 16 bases between them. From the cysteine through the phenylalanine, the CDR3 covers 15 amino acids. The DNA shown is the 45-base CDR3, in frame from base 1. CDR1 and CDR2, per the germline V gene (reference sequence), are GTSNPN and SVGIG. Reading the label with the study, this specimen's time point is: after trial treatment. The sample's treatment or condition, from its label and the paper: LDRT plus nivolumab, ipilimumab, low-dose cyclophosphamide and aspirin (RACIN trial). The donors came from RACIN, which was a single-arm phase I dose-escalation trial that paired nivolumab and ipilimumab with aspirin, low-dose cyclophosphamide and low-dose radiotherapy. Patients were eligible if they had advanced solid tumors that were TIL-negative. For sequencing, an Illumina HiSeq 2500 was employed. First-strand cDNA was synthesized using Superscript III and a set of TRAV- and TRBV-specific primers, so that both TCRalpha and TCRbeta chains were covered. TCRs were amplified with Phusion for 20 PCR cycles, with a constant-region primer paired with the adapter attached to the V primers. The isolated mRNA was amplified using the MessageAmp II aRNA Amplification Kit, with in vitro transcription performed for 15 to 20 hours at 37 degrees C. The Dynabeads mRNA DIRECT Purification Kit was used to isolate the mRNA for TCR sequencing. Indexed Illumina adapters were added in a second Phusion PCR of 25 to 30 cycles, and the PCR products were purified with AMPure XP beads. Concerning the study's data processing: Using custom Perl scripts, TCR sequences encoding the same protein were pooled, out-of-frame sequences were removed, and the abundance of each clonotype was computed. Any TCR sequence backed by just one read was left out of the analysis. The metrics used to describe the repertoires included Shannon entropy, Gini index, clonality, richness, and the frequency of TCRs shared between repertoires. TCRdb ran its own pipeline on the public reads, namely fastp trimming at Q25 and MiXCR clone calling, and kept in-frame beta chains. Here each entry gathers all rows of one CDR3 protein and keeps the most common genes and DNA. These V and J calls rely on TCRdb rather than the paper's analysis. Counted in this sample were 100,000 or so distinct CDR3 sequences; 20% to 25% of them appeared once. Over 4% of the sample is taken by the ten largest.

This clonotype was observed many times. Its target antigen remains unknown. No base qualities exist here, and no much larger clone lies one base off it. This TCR was recovered from a male donor with prostate cancer. The sequence joins TRBV30 to TRBJ1-2, and TRBD1 may be the D gene, going by 5 matching bases. The sample here was PBMCs, taken after low-dose radiotherapy plus immunotherapy. The DNA sequence reads TGTGCCTGGAGTTTTAGTGGGCCAGGGCACTATGGCTACACCTTC. It translates as CAWSFSGPGHYGYTF.